This T cell receptor (beta chain) was recorded in a study of T cell changes during pregnancy in multiple sclerosis. The repertoire was sequenced with immunoSEQ multiplex PCR; TCRdb's copy has only in-frame clones and lacks some. The top ten hold approximately 1.5% of the sample, which has some 110,000 clones, 92% seen once. Germline CDR1 SNHLY, CDR2 FYNNEI. V lost 6 bases, J lost 3 bases, and 4 bases stayed unmatched. The CDR3 runs to 14 residues. The material sequenced was peripheral blood, taken in the third trimester of pregnancy. This sequence was found in a female donor with multiple sclerosis, enrolled in a pregnancy study. V usage is TRBV2 and J usage is TRBJ2-2; TRBD1 aligns across 7 bases. The CDR3 loop is CASRKTGDTGELFF. For the CDR3, the DNA is TGTGCCAGCAGGAAAACAGGGGACACCGGGGAGCTGTTTTTT.